This T cell receptor beta chain is drawn from a study of T-cell memory formation after mild COVID-19 (dated by TCRdb to 2020 to 2022). Some background on the complete study: Most TCR sequence clusters were specific to one of the two donors. Longitudinal TCRalpha and TCRbeta repertoire sequencing tracked T-cell clones expanding and contracting after mild COVID-19 in a couple of donors. The cohort was made up of two young adult volunteers, one female and one male, who were previously healthy. The investigation overall reported the following: Only a couple of mild cases were covered in the study, and larger cohorts including severe cases with pre-infection samples were considered necessary. Balanced CD4/CD8 phenotypes were observed for clones contracting from day 15 to 85, whereas a bias towards CD4+ was observed for a second wave of clones expanding from day 15 to 37. Contracting CD4+ clones turned up mainly in the CM and EM memory subsets, whereas EMRA was where CD8+ clones were enriched. Some responding clones were found in pre-infection memory, which suggests that pre-existing cross-reactive memory T cells took part in the SARS-CoV-2 response. The second-wave clones that peaked on day 37 were not confirmed to be SARS-CoV-2 specific.

Ficoll-Paque density gradient centrifugation was used to isolate PBMCs. The run used an Illumina NovaSeq 6000. Using 5'RACE with constant-segment primers, TCRalpha and TCRbeta cDNA libraries were constructed, with sample barcodes and unique molecular identifiers added in the process. Trizol reagent was used to extract RNA from every sample. Libraries were amplified in two PCR steps, with a second sample barcode and Illumina TruSeq adapters added in the second step. Sequencing of the libraries was done on an Illumina NovaSeq, producing 2 x 150 bp paired-end reads. The authors' pipeline ran thus. The reads were demultiplexed and collapsed into UMI-guided consensus sequences using migec v1.2.7. Using mixcr v2.1.11, UMI consensuses were aligned to TRA and TRB V and J templates and then assembled into clonotypes. Expanded or contracted clonotypes were those called significant by both edgeR and NoisET, with noise models trained on biological replicates. For edgeR calls, the thresholds were a false discovery rate-adjusted p below 0.01 and a log2 fold-change of 1. As an exploratory analysis of dynamics, max-normalized trajectories of the 1000 most abundant clonotypes were examined by PCA with hierarchical clustering. Separately sequenced CD4+ and CD8+ repertoires were used to assign the CD4 or CD8 phenotype of responding clones. The public reads were quality trimmed at Q25 with fastp and then assembled into clones with MiXCR by TCRdb, keeping productive beta chains. Duplicate CDR3 protein sequences are folded into a single record with the most common DNA and genes. For this entry, the V and J calls and clone size follow TCRdb and not the study's own pipeline. Within this sample are under 150,000 distinct CDR3 sequences, with 22% of them counted one time only. Jointly, the top ten make up approximately 41% of the sample.

This clonotype was detected a few times. There is no known antigen for this receptor. Base quality data are lacking; no much larger clone is found one base away. This TCR came from a man aged 18 to 35 who had mild COVID-19 (a few samples of this study predate the infection). The sample titles of this study are shuffled in the database, so cell type and time point are left out; the donor was told from shared clones. Sequencing was done on a sample of PBMCs or a T cell subset sorted from them (not recorded which).

The CDR3 protein: CASSETGRGQPQHF. The sequenced DNA is TGTGCCAGCAGCGAAACAGGGCGCGGTCAGCCCCAGCATTTT. This chain joins TRBV11-2 to TRBJ1-5, and the D gene may be TRBD1, 6 bases matching. CDR1 and CDR2 (SGHAT, FQNNGV) derive from the germline V gene. Including the terminal cysteine and phenylalanine, the CDR3 comprises 14 residues. Left in the record is the CDR3 DNA by itself, 42 bases read in frame from the first base. Trimming costs V 5 bases and J 6 bases, and their ends lie 14 bases apart.